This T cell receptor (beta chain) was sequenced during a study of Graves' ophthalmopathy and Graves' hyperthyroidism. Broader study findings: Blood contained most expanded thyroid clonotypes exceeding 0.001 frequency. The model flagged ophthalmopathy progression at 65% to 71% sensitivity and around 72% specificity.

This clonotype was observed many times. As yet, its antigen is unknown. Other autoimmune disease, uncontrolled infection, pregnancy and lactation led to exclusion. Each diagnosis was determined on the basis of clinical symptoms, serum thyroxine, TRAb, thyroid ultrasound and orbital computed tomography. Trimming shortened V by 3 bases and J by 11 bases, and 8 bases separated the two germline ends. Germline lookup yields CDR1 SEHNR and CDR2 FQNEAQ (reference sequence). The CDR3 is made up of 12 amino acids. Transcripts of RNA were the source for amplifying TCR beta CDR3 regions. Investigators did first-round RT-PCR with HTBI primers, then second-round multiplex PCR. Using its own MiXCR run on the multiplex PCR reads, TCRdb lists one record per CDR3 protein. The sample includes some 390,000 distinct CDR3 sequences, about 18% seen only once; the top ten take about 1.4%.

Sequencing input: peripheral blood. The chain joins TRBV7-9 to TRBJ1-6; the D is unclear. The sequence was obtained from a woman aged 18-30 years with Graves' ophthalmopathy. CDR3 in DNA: TGTGCCAGCAGCTTGTCGTCCGCACCCCTCCACTTT. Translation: CASSLSSAPLHF.